Shown below are 29 T cell receptor beta chains from a single sample sequenced in a study of monozygotic twins with inflammatory bowel disease. TCRdb reprocessed the 5' RACE reads; each CDR3 protein has one entry and no DNA is given. This sample's table reports approximately 330,000 distinct CDR3 sequences. What was sequenced was blood. The receptors stem from a human donor with ulcerative colitis or Crohn's disease, or a healthy co-twin of an affected twin (not recorded which).

The chain couples TRBV29-1 to TRBJ1-2; as DNA is missing, the TRBD1 call by TCRdb cannot be tested. This CDR3 spans 13 amino acids. Germline values: CDR1 SQVTM, CDR2 ANQGSEA. The CDR3 reads CSVIPGTGTRWLF.

The chain couples TRBV12-3 or TRBV12-4 to TRBJ1-4; TCRdb selects TRBD1, and the lack of DNA leaves this call unchecked. This CDR3 spans 14 amino acids. This chain's CDR3 is CASSLDRAFEKLFF.

This sequence joins TRBV20-1 and TRBJ2-7; the D call from TCRdb, TRBD1, cannot be confirmed without DNA. The germline V gene has CDR1 DFQATT and CDR2 SNEGSKA (reference sequence). The CDR3 length is 15 residues. The CDR3 protein is CSARKGTGSTREQYF.

The chain carries TRBV6-5 and TRBJ2-7; TCRdb's assignment of TRBD1 cannot be checked, as there is no DNA. This CDR3 is built from 15 residues. Germline V lookup: CDR1 MNHEY, CDR2 SVGAGI. The CDR3 reads CASSYGGLNSYEQYF.

The chain links TRBV10-3 to TRBJ1-2; TCRdb returns TRBD1, unconfirmable since there is no DNA. This CDR3 region has 17 residues. CDR1 is ENHRY, CDR2 SYGVKD, per germline. The CDR3 region is CAISAVTTGSLVDGYTF.

The V call is TRBV19, the J call TRBJ2-3; TCRdb gives TRBD2 as the D gene, but with no DNA this cannot be confirmed. This CDR3 comprises 15 residues. Germline V gene sequence: CDR1 LNHDA, CDR2 SQIVND (reference sequence). The CDR3 protein is CASSMRAGLTDTQYF.

The chain employs TRBV28 and TRBJ2-1; there is no DNA to check the TCRdb D call of TRBD1. CDR3 length equals 15 residues. CDR1 and CDR2 from the germline V gene are MDHEN and SYDVKM. CDR3 sequence: CASSPSGAQGHEQFF.

The J gene is TRBJ2-2, the V gene TRBV5-1. Germline CDR1 SGHRS, CDR2 YFSETQ. This CDR3 is 15 amino acids long. CDR3 amino acids: CASSLATLNTGELFF.

This chain connects TRBV29-1 to TRBJ1-5; the D gene TCRdb calls, TRBD1, cannot be checked with no DNA. The CDR3 is made up of 13 amino acids. The germline CDR1 and CDR2 sequences are SQVTM and ANQGSEA. CDR3 region: CSVRQGGNQPQHF.

The rearrangement links TRBV30 to TRBJ2-7; TCRdb's D call, TRBD2, is unchecked because there is no DNA. The CDR3 consists of 11 residues. CDR1 GTSNPN and CDR2 SVGIG come from the germline V gene (reference sequence). The CDR3 loop is CAWRRESEQYF.

The V gene is TRBV2, the J gene TRBJ2-5; no DNA is available, so the TRBD2 call from TCRdb remains unchecked. This CDR3 comprises 16 residues. Germline CDR1 and CDR2: SNHLY and FYNNEI. This CDR3 reads CASTLNSLASEETQYF. Filled out from reference TRBV2 and TRBJ2-5, the complete variable domain reads EPEVTQTPSHQVTQMGQEVILRCVPISNHLYFYWYRQILGQKVEFLVSFYNNEISEKSEIFDDQFSVERPDGSNFTLKIRSTKLEDSAMYFCASTLNSLASEETQYFGPGTRLLVL.

The gene calls are TRBV7-9 and TRBJ2-1; TCRdb indicates TRBD2, and absent DNA this call remains unverified. The germline gives CDR1 SEHNR, CDR2 FQNEAQ (reference sequence). This CDR3 spans 12 amino acids. This CDR3 is CASSSTRDEQFF. The full variable domain, its missing parts supplied by reference TRBV7-9 and TRBJ2-1, is DTGVSQNPRHKITKRGQNVTFRCDPISEHNRLYWYRQTLGQGPEFLTYFQNEAQLEKSRLLSDRFSAERPKGSFSTLEIQRTEQGDSAMYLCASSSTRDEQFFGPGTRLTVL.

This chain links TRBV11-2 with TRBJ2-1; TCRdb indicates TRBD2, and absent DNA this call remains unverified. The CDR3 has 14 amino acids. Per the germline V gene, CDR1 is SGHAT and CDR2 is FQNNGV. The CDR3 region is CASSSGLGYNEQFF.

The V and J genes are TRBV9 and TRBJ2-2; TCRdb gives TRBD2 as the D gene, but with no DNA this cannot be confirmed. Germline CDR1 SGDLS, CDR2 YYNGEE. The CDR3 has 17 residues. This CDR3 reads CASSVTPGTSNTGELFF.

The genes are TRBV20-1 and TRBJ2-1; TCRdb gives TRBD2 as the D gene, but with no DNA this cannot be confirmed. Germline lookup yields CDR1 DFQATT and CDR2 SNEGSKA (reference sequence). This CDR3 region has 15 residues. The CDR3 protein is CSARGREGLYNEQFF.

The V call is TRBV19, the J call TRBJ2-7; lacking DNA, the TRBD2 call made by TCRdb goes unchecked. Per the germline V gene, CDR1 is LNHDA and CDR2 is SQIVND (reference sequence). CDR3 length equals 15 residues. This CDR3 is CASSIRAESAYEQYF.

The CDR3 is CASTHKSGVGYTF. V and J are TRBV12-3 or TRBV12-4 and TRBJ1-2; TCRdb's D call, TRBD1, is unchecked because there is no DNA. The CDR3 runs to 13 residues.

This chain joins TRBV20-1 and TRBJ2-1; as DNA is missing, the TRBD1 call by TCRdb cannot be tested. This CDR3 is built from 13 residues. Per the germline V gene, CDR1 is DFQATT and CDR2 is SNEGSKA (reference sequence). CDR3 region: CSARDLGTNEQFF.

This chain connects TRBV5-1 to TRBJ2-1; TCRdb's D call of TRBD2 is untestable without DNA. CDR1 is SGHRS and CDR2 is YFSETQ in the germline V gene. The CDR3 spans 14 residues. CDR3 region: CASSPRASGNEQFF.

The rearrangement uses TRBV10-3 and TRBJ2-1; lacking DNA, the TRBD1 call made by TCRdb goes unchecked. There are 17 residues in the CDR3. Germline CDR1 and CDR2: ENHRY and SYGVKD. The CDR3: CAISESVGAATYNEQFF.

The chain joins TRBV27 to TRBJ2-3; absent DNA, TCRdb's TRBD2 call cannot be checked. The CDR3 totals 13 residues. Germline CDR1 and CDR2: MNHEY and SMNVEV (reference sequence). The CDR3 is CASRERGTDTQYF.

The chain links TRBV6-5 to TRBJ2-7; TCRdb's D call, TRBD2, is unchecked because there is no DNA. Germline-derived CDR1 and CDR2 are MNHEY and SVGAGI. The CDR3 totals 14 residues. CDR3 sequence: CASSLGRSSYEQYF.

This chain joins TRBV28 and TRBJ2-5; lacking DNA, the TRBD1 call made by TCRdb goes unchecked. The CDR3 totals 16 residues. Germline V gives CDR1 MDHEN, CDR2 SYDVKM. The CDR3 region is CASSPPGLLATETQYF. Variable domain in full (rest from reference TRBV28 and TRBJ2-5): DVKVTQSSRYLVKRTGEKVFLECVQDMDHENMFWYRQDPGLGLRLIYFSYDVKMKEKGDIPEGYSVSREKKERFSLILESASTNQTSMYLCASSPPGLLATETQYFGPGTRLLVL.

The chain joins TRBV28 to TRBJ2-1; no DNA is available, so the TRBD1 call from TCRdb remains unchecked. The germline CDR1 and CDR2 sequences are MDHEN and SYDVKM. This CDR3 has 15 amino acids. The CDR3: CASSFTGPKDNEQFF.

The chain recombines TRBV12-3 or TRBV12-4 with TRBJ1-3; TCRdb's assignment of TRBD1 cannot be checked, as there is no DNA. The CDR3 spans 17 residues. The CDR3 here is CASSLNRVTRSGNTIYF.

V gene TRBV7-8 combines with J gene TRBJ2-2; TCRdb calls TRBD1, which cannot be checked without DNA. CDR3 length: 16 residues. Germline V gene lookup returns CDR1 SGHVS and CDR2 FQNEAQ. The CDR3 spells CASSLASGQITGELFF.

The gene calls are TRBV7-9 and TRBJ2-7; TCRdb gives TRBD2 as the D gene, but with no DNA this cannot be confirmed. The CDR3 extends over 15 amino acids. Germline V gene data show CDR1 as SEHNR and CDR2 as FQNEAQ (reference sequence). CDR3 loop: CASSPLGVWRSEQYF.

The genes are TRBV6-2 or TRBV6-3 and TRBJ2-1; TCRdb lists TRBD2, though no DNA is available to test this call. Germline V gene data show CDR1 as MNHEY and CDR2 as SVGEGT. The CDR3 covers 17 residues. CDR3 loop: CASSSGLAGVKINEQFF.

This sequence joins TRBV20-1 and TRBJ2-7; the D call from TCRdb, TRBD1, cannot be confirmed without DNA. Germline V gene lookup returns CDR1 DFQATT and CDR2 SNEGSKA (reference sequence). There are 15 residues in the CDR3. The CDR3 loop is CSARDTGMVIYEQYF.